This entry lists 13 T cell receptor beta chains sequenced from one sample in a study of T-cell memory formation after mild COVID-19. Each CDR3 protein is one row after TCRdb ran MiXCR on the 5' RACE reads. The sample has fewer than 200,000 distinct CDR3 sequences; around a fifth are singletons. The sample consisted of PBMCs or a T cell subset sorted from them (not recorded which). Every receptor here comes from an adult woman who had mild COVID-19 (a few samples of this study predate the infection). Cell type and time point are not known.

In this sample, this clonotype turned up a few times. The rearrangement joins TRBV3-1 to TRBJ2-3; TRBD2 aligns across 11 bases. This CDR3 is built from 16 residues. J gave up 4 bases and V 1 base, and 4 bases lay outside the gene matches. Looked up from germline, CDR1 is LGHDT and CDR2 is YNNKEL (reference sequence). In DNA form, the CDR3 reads TGTGCCAGCAGCCAAGTAGCGGGGGGGCCGGCAGATACGCAGTATTTT. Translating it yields CASSQVAGGPADTQYF.

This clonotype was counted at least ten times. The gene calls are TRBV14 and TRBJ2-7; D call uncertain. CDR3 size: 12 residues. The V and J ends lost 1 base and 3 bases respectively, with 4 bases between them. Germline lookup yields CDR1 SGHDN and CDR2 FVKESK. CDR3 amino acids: CASSQAFYEQYF. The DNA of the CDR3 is TGTGCCAGCAGCCAAGCCTTCTACGAGCAGTACTTC.

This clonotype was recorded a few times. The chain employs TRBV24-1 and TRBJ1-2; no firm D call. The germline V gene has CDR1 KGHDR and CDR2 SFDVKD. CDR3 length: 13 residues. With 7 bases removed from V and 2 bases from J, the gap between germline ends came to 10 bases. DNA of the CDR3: TGTGCCACCAGCGTGGACTCAAACTATGGCTACACCTTC. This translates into CATSVDSNYGYTF.

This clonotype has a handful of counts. Written as DNA, the CDR3 is TGTGCCAGCAGCCTGATAAGCAATGAGCAGTTCTTC. Residues: CASSLISNEQFF. The chain uses TRBV5-6 and TRBJ2-1; D is undetermined. The germline V gene encodes CDR1 SGHDT and CDR2 YYEEEE. Trimming pared 4 bases from V and 6 bases from J, leaving 8 bases between. The CDR3 is 12 residues long.

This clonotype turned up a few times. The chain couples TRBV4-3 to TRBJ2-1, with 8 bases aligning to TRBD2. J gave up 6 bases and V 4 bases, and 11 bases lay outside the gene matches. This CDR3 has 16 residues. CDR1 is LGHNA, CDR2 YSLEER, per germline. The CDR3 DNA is TGCGCCAGCAGCCCCTCTCCAGCGGGACTAGGCAATGAGCAGTTCTTC. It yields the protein CASSPSPAGLGNEQFF.

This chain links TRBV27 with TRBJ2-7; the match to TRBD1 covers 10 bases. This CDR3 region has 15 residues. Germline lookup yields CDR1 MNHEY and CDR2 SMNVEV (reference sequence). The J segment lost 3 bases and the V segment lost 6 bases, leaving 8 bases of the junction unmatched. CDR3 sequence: CASSLRQGAFYEQYF. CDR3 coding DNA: TGTGCCAGCAGCCTCAGACAGGGGGCTTTCTACGAGCAGTACTTC.

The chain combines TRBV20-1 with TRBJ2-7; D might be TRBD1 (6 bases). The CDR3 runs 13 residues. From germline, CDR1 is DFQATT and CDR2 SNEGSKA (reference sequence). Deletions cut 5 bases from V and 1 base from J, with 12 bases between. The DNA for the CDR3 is TGCAGTGCTGAGACAGGCGATTCCTACGAGCAGTACTTC. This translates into CSAETGDSYEQYF.

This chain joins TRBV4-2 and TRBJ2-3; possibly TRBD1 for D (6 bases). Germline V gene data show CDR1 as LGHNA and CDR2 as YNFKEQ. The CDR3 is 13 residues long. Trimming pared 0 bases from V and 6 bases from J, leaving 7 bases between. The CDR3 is CASSQERGDTQYF. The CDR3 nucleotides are TGTGCCAGCAGCCAAGAAAGGGGGGATACGCAGTATTTT.

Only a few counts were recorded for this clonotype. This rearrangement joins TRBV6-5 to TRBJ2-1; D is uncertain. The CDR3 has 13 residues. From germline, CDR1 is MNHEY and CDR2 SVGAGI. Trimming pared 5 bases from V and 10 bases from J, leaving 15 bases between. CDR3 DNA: TGTGCCAGCAGTCCTATCATCAACACGGAGCAGTTCTTC. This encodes CASSPIINTEQFF.

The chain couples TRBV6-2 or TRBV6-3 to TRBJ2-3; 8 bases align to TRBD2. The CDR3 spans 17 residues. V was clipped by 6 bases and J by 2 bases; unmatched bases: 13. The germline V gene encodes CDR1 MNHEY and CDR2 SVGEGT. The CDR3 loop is CASRHSTRGGYTDTQYF. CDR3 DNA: TGTGCCAGCAGACACTCAACCCGGGGGGGCTACACAGATACGCAGTATTTT.

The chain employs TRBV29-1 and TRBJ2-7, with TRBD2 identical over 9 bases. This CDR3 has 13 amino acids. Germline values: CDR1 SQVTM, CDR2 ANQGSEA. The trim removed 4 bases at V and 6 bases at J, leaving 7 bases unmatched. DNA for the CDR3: TGCAGCGTTGTTGGCCTAGCGGGAAGCGAGCAGTACTTC. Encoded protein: CSVVGLAGSEQYF.

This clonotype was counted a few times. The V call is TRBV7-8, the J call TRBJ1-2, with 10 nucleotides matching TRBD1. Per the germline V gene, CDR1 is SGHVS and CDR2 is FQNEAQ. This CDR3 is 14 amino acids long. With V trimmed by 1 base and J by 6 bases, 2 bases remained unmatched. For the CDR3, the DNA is TGTGCCAGCAGCTTAGTGGGGACAGGGGATGGCTACACCTTC. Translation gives CASSLVGTGDGYTF.

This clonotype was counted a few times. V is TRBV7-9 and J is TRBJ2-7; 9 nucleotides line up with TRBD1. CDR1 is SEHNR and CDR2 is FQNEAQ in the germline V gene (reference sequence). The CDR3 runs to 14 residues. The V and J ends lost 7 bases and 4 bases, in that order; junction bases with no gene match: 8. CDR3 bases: TGTGCCAGCAATTCCCGGGACAGGGTTTACGAGCAGTACTTC. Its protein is CASNSRDRVYEQYF.